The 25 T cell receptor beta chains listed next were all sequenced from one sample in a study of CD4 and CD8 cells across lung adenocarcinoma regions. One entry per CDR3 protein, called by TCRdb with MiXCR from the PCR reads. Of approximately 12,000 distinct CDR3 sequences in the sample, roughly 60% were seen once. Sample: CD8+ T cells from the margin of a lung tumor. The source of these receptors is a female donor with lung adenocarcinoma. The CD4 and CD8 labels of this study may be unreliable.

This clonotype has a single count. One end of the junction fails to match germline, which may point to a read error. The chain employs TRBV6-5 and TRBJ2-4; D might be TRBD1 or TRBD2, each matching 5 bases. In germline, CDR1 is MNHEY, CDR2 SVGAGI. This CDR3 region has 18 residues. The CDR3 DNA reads TGTGCCAGCAGTTCGATTATTCCGGGGCGGAGAGGCAAAGACATGCAGTACTTC. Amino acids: CASSSIIPGRRGKDMQYF.

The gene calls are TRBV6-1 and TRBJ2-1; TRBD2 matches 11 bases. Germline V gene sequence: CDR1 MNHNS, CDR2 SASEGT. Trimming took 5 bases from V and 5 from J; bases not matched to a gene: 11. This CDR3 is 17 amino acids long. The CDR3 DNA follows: TGTGCCAGCAGTCAACGGCAAACTAGCGGGAGTAACAATGAGCAGTTCTTC. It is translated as CASSQRQTSGSNNEQFF.

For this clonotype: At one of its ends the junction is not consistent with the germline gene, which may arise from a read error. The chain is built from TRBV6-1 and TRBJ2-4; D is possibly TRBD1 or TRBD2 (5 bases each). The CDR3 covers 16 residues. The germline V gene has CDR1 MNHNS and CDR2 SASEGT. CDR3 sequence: CASRPTGLRTKNMQYF. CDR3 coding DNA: TGTGCCAGCCGTCCTACGGGGCTGCGAACCAAAAACATGCAGTACTTC.

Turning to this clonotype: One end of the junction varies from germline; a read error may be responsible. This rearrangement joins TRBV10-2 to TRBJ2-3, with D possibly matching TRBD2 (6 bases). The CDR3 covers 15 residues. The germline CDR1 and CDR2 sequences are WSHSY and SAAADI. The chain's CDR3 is CASRDLARDPDTQYF. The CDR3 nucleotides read TGCGCCAGCAGAGATCTAGCGCGGGACCCAGATACGCAGTACTTT.

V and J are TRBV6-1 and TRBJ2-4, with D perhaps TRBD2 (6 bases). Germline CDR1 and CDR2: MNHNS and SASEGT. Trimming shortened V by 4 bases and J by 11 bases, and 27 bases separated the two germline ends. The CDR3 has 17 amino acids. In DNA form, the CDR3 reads TGTGCCAGCAGTGCGGGACTGCCGGGGCCAGACCAAGGGTTTCAGTACTTC. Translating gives CASSAGLPGPDQGFQYF.

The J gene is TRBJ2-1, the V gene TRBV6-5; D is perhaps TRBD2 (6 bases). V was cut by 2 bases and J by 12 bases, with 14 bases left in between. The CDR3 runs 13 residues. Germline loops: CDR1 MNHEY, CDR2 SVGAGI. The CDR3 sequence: CASSYRTGTRQFF. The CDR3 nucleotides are TGTGCCAGCAGTTACCGCACCGGGACTCGGCAGTTCTTC.

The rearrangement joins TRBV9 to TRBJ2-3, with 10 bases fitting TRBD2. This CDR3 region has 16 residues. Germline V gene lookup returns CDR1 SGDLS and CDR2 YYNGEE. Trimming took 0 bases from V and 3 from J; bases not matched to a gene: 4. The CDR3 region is CASSVDPSGGTDTQYF. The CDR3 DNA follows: TGTGCCAGCAGCGTAGATCCTAGCGGGGGAACAGATACGCAGTATTTT.

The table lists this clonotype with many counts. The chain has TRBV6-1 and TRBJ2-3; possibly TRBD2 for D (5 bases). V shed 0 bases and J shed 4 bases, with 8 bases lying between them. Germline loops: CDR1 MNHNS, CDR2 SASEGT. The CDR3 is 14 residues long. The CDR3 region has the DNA TGTGCCAGCAGTGAAGCACTAGTTTCAGATACGCAGTATTTT. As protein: CASSEALVSDTQYF.

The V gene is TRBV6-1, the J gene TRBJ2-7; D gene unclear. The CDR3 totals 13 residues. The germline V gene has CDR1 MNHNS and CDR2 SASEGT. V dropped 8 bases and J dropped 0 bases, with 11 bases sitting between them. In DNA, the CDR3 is TGTGCCAGCCAAGTCTTAAGCTCCTACGAGCAGTACTTC. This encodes CASQVLSSYEQYF.

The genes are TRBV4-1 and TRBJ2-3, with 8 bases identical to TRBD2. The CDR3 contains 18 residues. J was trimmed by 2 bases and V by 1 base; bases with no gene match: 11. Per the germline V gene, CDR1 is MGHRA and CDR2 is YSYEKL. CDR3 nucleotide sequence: TGCGCCAGCAGCCAAGCGGACGGGGCGGGGGGAGACACAGATACGCAGTATTTT. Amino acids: CASSQADGAGGDTDTQYF.

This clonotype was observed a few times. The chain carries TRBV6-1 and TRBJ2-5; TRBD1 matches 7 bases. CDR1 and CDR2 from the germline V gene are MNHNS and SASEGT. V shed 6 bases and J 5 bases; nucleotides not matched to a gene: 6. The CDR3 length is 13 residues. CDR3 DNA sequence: TGTGCCAGCAGACAGGGGAGCGCGGAGACCCAGTACTTC. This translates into CASRQGSAETQYF.

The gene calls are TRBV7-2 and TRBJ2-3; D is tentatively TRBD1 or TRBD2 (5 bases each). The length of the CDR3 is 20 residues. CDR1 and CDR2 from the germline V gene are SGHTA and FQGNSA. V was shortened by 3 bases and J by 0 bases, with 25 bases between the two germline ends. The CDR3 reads CASSFNTDELRDPSTDTQYF. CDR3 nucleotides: TGTGCCAGCAGCTTTAATACAGATGAGTTGAGGGACCCTAGCACAGATACGCAGTATTTT. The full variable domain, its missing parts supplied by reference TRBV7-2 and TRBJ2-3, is GAGVSQSPSNKVTEKGKDVELRCDPISGHTALYWYRQSLGQGLEFLIYFQGNSAPDKSGLPSDRFSAERTGGSVSTLTIQRTQQEDSAVYLCASSFNTDELRDPSTDTQYFGPGTRLTVL.

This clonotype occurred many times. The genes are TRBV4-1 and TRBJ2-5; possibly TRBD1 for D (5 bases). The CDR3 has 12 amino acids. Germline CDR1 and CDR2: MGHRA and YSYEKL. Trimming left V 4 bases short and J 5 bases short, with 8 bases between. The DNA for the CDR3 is TGCGCCAGCAGCCCGAACAGGGAGACCCAGTACTTC. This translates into CASSPNRETQYF.

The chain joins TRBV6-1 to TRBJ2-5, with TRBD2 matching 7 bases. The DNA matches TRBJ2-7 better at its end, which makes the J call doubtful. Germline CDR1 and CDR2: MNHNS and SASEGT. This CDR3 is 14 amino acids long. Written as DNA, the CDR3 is TGTGCCAGCAGTGAAGTGGCGGGAGACTACGAGCAGTACTTC. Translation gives CASSEVAGDYEQYF.

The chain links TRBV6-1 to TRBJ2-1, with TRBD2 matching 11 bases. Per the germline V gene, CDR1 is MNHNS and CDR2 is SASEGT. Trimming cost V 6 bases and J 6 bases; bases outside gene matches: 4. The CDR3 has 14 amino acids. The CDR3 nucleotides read TGTGCCAGCAGCACCGGGACTAGCGGCAATGAGCAGTTCTTC. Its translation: CASSTGTSGNEQFF.

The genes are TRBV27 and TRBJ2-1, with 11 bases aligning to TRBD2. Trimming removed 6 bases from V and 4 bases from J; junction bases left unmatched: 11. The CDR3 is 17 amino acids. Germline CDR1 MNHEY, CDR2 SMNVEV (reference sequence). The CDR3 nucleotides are TGTGCCAGCAGACACATAGCGGGAGGGCCAAGATACAATGAGCAGTTCTTC. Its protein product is CASRHIAGGPRYNEQFF.

The CDR3 DNA follows: TGCGCCAGCAGCCAAGATGTCCGCTATGCGGGAGGCGGGGGTGAGCAGTTCTTC. Its translation: CASSQDVRYAGGGGEQFF. The V gene is TRBV4-1, the J gene TRBJ2-4, with TRBD2 matching over 8 bases. TRBJ2-1 matches the DNA end more closely, so the J call is doubtful. Germline loops: CDR1 MGHRA, CDR2 YSYEKL. The CDR3 has 18 residues.

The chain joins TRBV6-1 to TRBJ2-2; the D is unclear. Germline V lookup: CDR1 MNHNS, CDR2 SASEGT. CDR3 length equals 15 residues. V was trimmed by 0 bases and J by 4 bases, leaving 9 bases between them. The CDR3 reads CASSEAALITGELFF. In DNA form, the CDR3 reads TGTGCCAGCAGTGAAGCTGCCCTCATCACCGGGGAGCTGTTTTTT.

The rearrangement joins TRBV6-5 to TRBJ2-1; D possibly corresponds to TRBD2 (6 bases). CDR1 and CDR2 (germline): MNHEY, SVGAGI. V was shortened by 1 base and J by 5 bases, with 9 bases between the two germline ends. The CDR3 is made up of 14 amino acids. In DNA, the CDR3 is TGTGCCAGCAGTTACTTGCGGGACCACAATGAGCAGTTCTTC. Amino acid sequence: CASSYLRDHNEQFF.

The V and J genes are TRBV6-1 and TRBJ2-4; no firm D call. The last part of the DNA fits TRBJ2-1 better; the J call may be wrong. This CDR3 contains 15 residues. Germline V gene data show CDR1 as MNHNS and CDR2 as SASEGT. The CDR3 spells CASGGRSRNQNTQFF. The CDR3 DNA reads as TGTGCCAGCGGTGGTAGGAGCCGAAACCAAAACACTCAGTTCTTC.

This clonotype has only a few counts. The DNA of the CDR3 is TGTGCCAGCAGTGAACTGGGACAGGGCGACACCGGGGAGCTGTTTTTT. Its protein product is CASSELGQGDTGELFF. This chain joins TRBV25-1 and TRBJ2-2; TRBD1 agrees at 9 bases. J was trimmed by 3 bases and V by 2 bases; bases with no gene match: 4. The germline CDR1 and CDR2 sequences are MGHDK and SYGVNS. This CDR3 comprises 16 residues.

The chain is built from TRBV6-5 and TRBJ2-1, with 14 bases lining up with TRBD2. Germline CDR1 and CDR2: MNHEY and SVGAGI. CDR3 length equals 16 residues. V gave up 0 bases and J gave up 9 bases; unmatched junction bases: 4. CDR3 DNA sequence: TGTGCCAGCAGTTACTCGATAGGACTAGCGGGAGGTGAGCAGTTCTTC. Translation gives CASSYSIGLAGGEQFF.

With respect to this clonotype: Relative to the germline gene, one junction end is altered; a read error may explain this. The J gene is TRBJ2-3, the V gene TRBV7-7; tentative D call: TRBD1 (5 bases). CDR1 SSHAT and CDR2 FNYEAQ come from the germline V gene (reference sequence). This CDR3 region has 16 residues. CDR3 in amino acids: CASSLGADSSTDTQYF. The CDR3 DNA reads TGTGCTAGCAGCTTAGGGGCTGACTCTAGCACAGATACGCAGTATTTT.

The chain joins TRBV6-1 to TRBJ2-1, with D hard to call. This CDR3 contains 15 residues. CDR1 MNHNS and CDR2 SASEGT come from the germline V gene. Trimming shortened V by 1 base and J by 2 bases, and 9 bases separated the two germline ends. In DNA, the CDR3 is TGTGCCAGCAGTGAAGGGGCGGACCCCTACAATGAGCAGTTCTTC. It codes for CASSEGADPYNEQFF.

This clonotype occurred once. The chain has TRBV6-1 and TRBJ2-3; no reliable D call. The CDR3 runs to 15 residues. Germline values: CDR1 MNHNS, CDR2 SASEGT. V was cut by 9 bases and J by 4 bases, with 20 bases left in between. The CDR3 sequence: CARRFHGMSADTQYF. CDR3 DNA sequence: TGTGCCAGGAGATTCCACGGTATGAGCGCAGATACGCAGTATTTT.